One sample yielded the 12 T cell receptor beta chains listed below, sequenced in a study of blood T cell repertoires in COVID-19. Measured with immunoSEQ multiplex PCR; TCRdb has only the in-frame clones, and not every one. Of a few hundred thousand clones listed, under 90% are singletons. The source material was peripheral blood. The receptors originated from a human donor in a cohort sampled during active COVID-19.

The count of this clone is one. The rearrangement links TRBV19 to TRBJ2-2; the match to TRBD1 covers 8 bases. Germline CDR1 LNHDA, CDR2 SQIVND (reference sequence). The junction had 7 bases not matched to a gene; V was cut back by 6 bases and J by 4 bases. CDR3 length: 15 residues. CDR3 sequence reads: CASRVQGVATGELFF. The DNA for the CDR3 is TGTGCCAGTAGAGTACAGGGGGTGGCCACCGGGGAGCTGTTTTTT.

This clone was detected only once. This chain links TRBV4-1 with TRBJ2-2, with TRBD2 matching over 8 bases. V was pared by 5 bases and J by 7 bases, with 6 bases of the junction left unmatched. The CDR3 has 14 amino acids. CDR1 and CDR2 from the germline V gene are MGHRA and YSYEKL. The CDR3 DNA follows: TGCGCCAGCAGCTATGGACTAGCCTACGGGGAGCTGTTTTTT. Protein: CASSYGLAYGELFF.

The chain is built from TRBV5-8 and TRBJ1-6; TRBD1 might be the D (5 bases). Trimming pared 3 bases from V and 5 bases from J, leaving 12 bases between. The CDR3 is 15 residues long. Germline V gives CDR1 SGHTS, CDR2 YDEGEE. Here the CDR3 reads CASSSNGGNNSPLHF. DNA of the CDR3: TGTGCCAGCAGCTCAAACGGGGGGAATAATTCACCCCTCCACTTT.

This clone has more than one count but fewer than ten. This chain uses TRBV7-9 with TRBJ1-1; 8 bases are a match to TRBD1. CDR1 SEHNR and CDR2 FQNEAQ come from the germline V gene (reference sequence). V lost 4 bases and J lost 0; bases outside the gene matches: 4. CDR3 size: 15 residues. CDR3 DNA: TGTGCCAGCAGCTCCGGACAGGGCATGAACACTGAAGCTTTCTTT. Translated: CASSSGQGMNTEAFF.

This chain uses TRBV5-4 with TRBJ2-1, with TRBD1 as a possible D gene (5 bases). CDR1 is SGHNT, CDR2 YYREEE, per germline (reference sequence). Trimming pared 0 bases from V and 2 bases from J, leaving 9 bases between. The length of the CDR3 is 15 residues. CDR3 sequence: CASSLGQPTYNEQFF. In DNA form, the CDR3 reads TGTGCCAGCAGCTTGGGACAGCCCACCTACAATGAGCAGTTCTTC.

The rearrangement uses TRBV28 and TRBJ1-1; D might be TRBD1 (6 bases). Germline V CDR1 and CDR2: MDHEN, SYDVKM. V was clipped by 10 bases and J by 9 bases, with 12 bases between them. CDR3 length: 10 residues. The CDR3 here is CATLGGQAFF. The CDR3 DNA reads TGTGCCACCCTGGGGGGGCAAGCTTTCTTT. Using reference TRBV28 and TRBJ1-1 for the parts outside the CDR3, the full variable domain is DVKVTQSSRYLVKRTGEKVFLECVQDMDHENMFWYRQDPGLGLRLIYFSYDVKMKEKGDIPEGYSVSREKKERFSLILESASTNQTSMYLCATLGGQAFFGQGTRLTVV.

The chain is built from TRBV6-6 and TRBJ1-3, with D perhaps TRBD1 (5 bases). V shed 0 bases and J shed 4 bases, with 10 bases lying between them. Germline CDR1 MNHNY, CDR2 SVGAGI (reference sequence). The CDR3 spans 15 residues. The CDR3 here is CASSYSKGNGNTIYF. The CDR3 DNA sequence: TGTGCCAGCAGTTACTCAAAGGGGAACGGAAACACCATATATTTT.

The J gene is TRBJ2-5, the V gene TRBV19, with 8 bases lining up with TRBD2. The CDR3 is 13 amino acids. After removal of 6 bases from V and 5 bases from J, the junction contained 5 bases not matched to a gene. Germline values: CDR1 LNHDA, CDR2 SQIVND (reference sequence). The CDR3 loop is CASRPTSVETQYF. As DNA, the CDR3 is TGTGCCAGTAGACCGACTAGCGTGGAGACCCAGTACTTC.

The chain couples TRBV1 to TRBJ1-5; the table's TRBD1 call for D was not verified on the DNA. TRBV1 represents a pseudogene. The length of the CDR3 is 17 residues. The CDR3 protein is CTSSQGAGTGFNQPQHF. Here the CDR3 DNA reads TGCACCAGCAGCCAAGGCGCCGGGACAGGCTTCAATCAGCCCCAGCATTTT.

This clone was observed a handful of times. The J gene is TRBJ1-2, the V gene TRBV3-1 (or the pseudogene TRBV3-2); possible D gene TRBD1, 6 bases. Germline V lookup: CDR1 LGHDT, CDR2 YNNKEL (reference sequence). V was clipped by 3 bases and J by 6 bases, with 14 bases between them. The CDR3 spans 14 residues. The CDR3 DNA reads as TGTGCCAGCAGCCAGGATACAGGGATTGATGGCTACACCTTC. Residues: CASSQDTGIDGYTF.

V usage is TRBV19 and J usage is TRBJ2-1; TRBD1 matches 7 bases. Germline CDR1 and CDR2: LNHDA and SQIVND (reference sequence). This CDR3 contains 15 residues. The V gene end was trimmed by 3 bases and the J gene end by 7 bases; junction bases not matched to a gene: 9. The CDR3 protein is CASSIRGQRTNEQFF. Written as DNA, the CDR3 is TGTGCCAGTAGTATTCGGGGACAGAGGACTAATGAGCAGTTCTTC.

This CDR3 reads CASSDAGLAGRTDTQYF. CDR3 in DNA: TGTGCCAGCAGTGACGCCGGACTAGCGGGGCGCACAGATACGCAGTATTTT. The rearrangement links TRBV2 to TRBJ2-3, with 12 bases identical to TRBD2. The CDR3 is made up of 17 amino acids. V was pared by 3 bases and J by 1 base, with 5 bases of the junction left unmatched. From germline, CDR1 is SNHLY and CDR2 FYNNEI.